The 27 T cell receptor beta chains below were found in one sample sequenced in a study of PD-L1 blockade in urothelial cancer. Measured with immunoSEQ multiplex PCR; TCRdb has only the in-frame clones, and not every one. The repertoire holds tens of thousands of clones, with around 84% as singletons. Sample: PBMCs, taken around atezolizumab (anti-PD-L1) treatment. Receptor source: a man in his sixties or seventies with urothelial cancer.

The chain links TRBV9 to TRBJ2-7, with TRBD1 matching 9 bases. Germline V gene data show CDR1 as SGDLS and CDR2 as YYNGEE. J lost 3 bases, V lost 2 bases, and 6 bases had no gene match. The CDR3 covers 15 residues. In nucleotides, the CDR3 is TGTGCCAGCAGCGTCGGGGGACAGGGAAACTACGAGCAGTACTTC. Protein: CASSVGGQGNYEQYF.

This clone was seen a single time. The chain carries TRBV5-5 and TRBJ2-7, with a possible D match to TRBD1 (6 bases). The CDR3 sequence is 13 residues long. Germline V gene sequence: CDR1 SGHKS, CDR2 YYEKEE (reference sequence). The V end was cut by 5 bases, the J end by 4 bases, with 13 bases between. The CDR3 loop is CASRLTGLYEQYF. Written as DNA, the CDR3 is TGTGCCAGCAGGCTCACAGGGTTATACGAGCAGTACTTC.

V is TRBV27 and J is TRBJ1-5, with TRBD1 matching over 10 bases. The CDR3 totals 15 residues. V trimming: 5 bases; J trimming: 4 bases; junction bases outside the gene matches: 5. The germline V gene encodes CDR1 MNHEY and CDR2 SMNVEV (reference sequence). This CDR3 reads CASSARTGGNQPQHF. The CDR3, as DNA: TGTGCCAGCAGTGCCAGGACAGGGGGTAATCAGCCCCAGCATTTT.

V usage is TRBV19 and J usage is TRBJ2-1, with 9 bases lining up with TRBD2. The germline gives CDR1 LNHDA, CDR2 SQIVND (reference sequence). CDR3 length equals 17 residues. With V trimmed by 7 bases and J by 7 bases, 17 bases remained unmatched. CDR3 nucleotide sequence: TGTGCCAGTACCGCCCCCGGGCGGGAGGGCCTTTGGAATGAGCAGTTCTTC. As protein: CASTAPGREGLWNEQFF.

The chain combines TRBV19 with TRBJ2-4, with a weak D call TRBD1 (5 bases). The CDR3 runs 14 residues. V lost 9 bases to trimming and J lost 0 bases, with 12 bases between them. Germline V CDR1 and CDR2: LNHDA, SQIVND (reference sequence). The CDR3, as DNA: TGTGCCAGCGGCGAGCAGGGAGCCAAAAACATTCAGTACTTC. Residues: CASGEQGAKNIQYF.

The chain links TRBV2 to TRBJ2-1, with 8 bases matching TRBD1. The CDR3 has 19 amino acids. From germline, CDR1 is SNHLY and CDR2 FYNNEI. V lost 5 bases to trimming and J lost 0 bases; unmatched junction nucleotides: 15. The CDR3 nucleotides read TGTGCCAGCAGTTCCGACAGGGGCGTTTTACCTAGCTCCTACAATGAGCAGTTCTTC. This translates into CASSSDRGVLPSSYNEQFF.

The V gene is TRBV6-5, the J gene TRBJ2-7; TRBD2 matches 11 bases. Germline-derived CDR1 and CDR2 are MNHEY and SVGAGI. This CDR3 has 16 residues. V gave up 4 bases and J gave up 2 bases; unmatched junction bases: 7. CDR3 DNA: TGTGCCAGCAGTTTCACCGGGACTAGCGGCACCTACGAGCAGTACTTC. Translation gives CASSFTGTSGTYEQYF.

The gene calls are TRBV28 and TRBJ2-2, with 10 bases fitting TRBD2. In germline, CDR1 is MDHEN, CDR2 SYDVKM. Trimming removed 11 bases from V and 7 bases from J; junction bases left unmatched: 7. This CDR3 region has 13 residues. CDR3 nucleotide sequence: TGTGCCGCGGCTAGCGGGAGTCTCGGGGAGCTGTTTTTT. Its protein is CAAASGSLGELFF.

This chain joins TRBV6-1 and TRBJ1-4, with D possibly matching TRBD1 (6 bases). Germline assignment: CDR1 MNHNS and CDR2 SASEGT. Trimming removed 6 bases at V and 6 bases at J, with 17 bases between. There are 15 residues in the CDR3. For the CDR3, the DNA is TGTGCCAGCAGCCCACAGGGTGCCCCGTATGAAAAACTGTTTTTT. Protein sequence: CASSPQGAPYEKLFF.

The V call is TRBV5-1, the J call TRBJ2-1; 10 nucleotides agree with TRBD2. V lost 0 bases, J lost 6 bases, and 15 bases stayed unmatched. Germline V gene lookup returns CDR1 SGHRS and CDR2 YFSETQ. The CDR3 extends over 19 amino acids. In nucleotides, the CDR3 is TGCGCCAGCAGCTTGGTGGCTAGCGGGAGAAGTAGTTTAAGCAATGAGCAGTTCTTC. This sequence encodes CASSLVASGRSSLSNEQFF.

V is TRBV4-1 and J is TRBJ2-1; no definite D call. Germline CDR1 reads MGHRA; CDR2 reads YSYEKL. This CDR3 comprises 14 residues. Trimming pared 1 base from V and 9 bases from J, leaving 13 bases between. CDR3 sequence: CASSQVVGVGEQFF. CDR3 sequence (DNA): TGCGCCAGCAGCCAAGTCGTAGGAGTGGGTGAGCAGTTCTTC.

This clone was counted between two and nine times. The rearrangement links TRBV21-1 to TRBJ2-5; no DNA check was done on the table's D call, TRBD1. TRBV21-1 constitutes a pseudogene. This CDR3 has 17 amino acids. The CDR3 DNA follows: TGTGCCAGCAGCAAAGATCGTCCGGGACAAACGCGGGAGACCCAGTACTTC. This encodes CASSKDRPGQTRETQYF.

The V gene is TRBV5-4, the J gene TRBJ2-5; D is unclear. Trimming removed 5 bases at V and 1 base at J, with 12 bases between. From germline, CDR1 is SGHNT and CDR2 YYREEE (reference sequence). CDR3 length: 14 amino acids. The CDR3 loop is CASRADIGQETQYF. CDR3 DNA sequence: TGTGCCAGCAGGGCCGACATAGGCCAAGAGACCCAGTACTTC. The full variable domain, with the rest looked up from reference TRBV5-4 and TRBJ2-5, is ETGVTQSPTHLIKTRGQQVTLRCSSQSGHNTVSWYQQALGQGPQFIFQYYREEENGRGNFPPRFSGLQFPNYSSELNVNALELDDSALYLCASRADIGQETQYFGPGTRLLVL.

The chain joins TRBV2 to TRBJ1-1; TRBD1 aligns across 8 bases. Trimming at V came to 7 bases and at J to 5 bases, leaving 9 bases not matched to a gene. The V gene's germline CDR1 is SNHLY and CDR2 FYNNEI. The CDR3 length is 14 residues. The DNA of the CDR3 is TGTGCCAGCACTATCAGGGGGCTTAATACTGAAGCTTTCTTT. It translates to CASTIRGLNTEAFF.

V gene TRBV19 combines with J gene TRBJ2-2, with a tentative D call TRBD1 (5 bases). V dropped 5 bases and J dropped 1 base, with 11 bases sitting between them. There are 15 residues in the CDR3. Germline V lookup: CDR1 LNHDA, CDR2 SQIVND (reference sequence). The CDR3: CASSLPGWNTGELFF. The CDR3 nucleotides read TGTGCCAGTAGTCTCCCAGGGTGGAACACCGGGGAGCTGTTTTTT.

CDR3 sequence reads: CASSPGTAADTQYF. CDR3 sequence (DNA): TGTGCCAGCAGCCCCGGGACAGCGGCAGATACGCAGTATTTT. The rearrangement links TRBV7-8 to TRBJ2-3, with 7 bases aligning to TRBD1. V lost 5 bases, J lost 4 bases, and 6 bases stayed unmatched. The length of the CDR3 is 14 residues. The germline V gene encodes CDR1 SGHVS and CDR2 FQNEAQ.

The chain joins TRBV7-8 to TRBJ2-3; 10 nucleotides agree with TRBD2. Losses at the gene ends were 4 bases for V and 3 bases for J; bases not matched to a gene: 13. The CDR3 extends over 18 amino acids. Germline V gives CDR1 SGHVS, CDR2 FQNEAQ. The CDR3 coding sequence is TGTGCCAGCAGCTCGGGACGTTCTAGCGGGAGCAGGACAGATACGCAGTATTTT. Translating it yields CASSSGRSSGSRTDTQYF. Based on the CDR3 plus reference TRBV7-8 and TRBJ2-3, the full variable domain is GAGVSQSPRYKVAKRGQDVALRCDPISGHVSLFWYQQALGQGPEFLTYFQNEAQLDKSGLPSDRFFAERPEGSVSTLKIQRTQQEDSAVYLCASSSGRSSGSRTDTQYFGPGTRLTVL.

The chain carries TRBV5-4 and TRBJ2-3; a weak D match, TRBD1 (6 bases). Germline CDR1 and CDR2: SGHNT and YYREEE (reference sequence). CDR3 length equals 15 residues. V lost 6 bases and J 0 bases, leaving 14 bases between the germline ends. The CDR3 protein is CASKSTGTSTDTQYF. The DNA of the CDR3 is TGTGCCAGCAAATCGACCGGGACAAGCACAGATACGCAGTATTTT.

The genes are TRBV5-8 and TRBJ2-1; 11 nucleotides match TRBD1. From germline, CDR1 is SGHTS and CDR2 YDEGEE. J gave up 4 bases and V 4 bases, and 4 bases lay outside the gene matches. The CDR3 contains 15 residues. CDR3 sequence reads: CASSRDRGGYNEQFF. DNA for the CDR3: TGTGCCAGCAGCCGGGACAGGGGGGGATACAATGAGCAGTTCTTC. Full variable domain (remainder filled in from reference TRBV5-8 and TRBJ2-1): EAGVTQSPTHLIKTRGQQATLRCSPISGHTSVYWYQQALGLGLQFLLWYDEGEERNRGNFPPRFSGRQFPNYSSELNVNALELEDSALYLCASSRDRGGYNEQFFGPGTRLTVL.

The chain is built from TRBV7-9 and TRBJ2-3, with a tentative D call TRBD2 (6 bases). This CDR3 is built from 17 residues. Deletions cut 1 base from V and 0 bases from J, with 14 bases between. Germline CDR1 reads SEHNR; CDR2 reads FQNEAQ (reference sequence). CDR3 residues: CASSLGRAVASTDTQYF. CDR3 sequence (DNA): TGTGCCAGCAGCTTAGGGAGGGCGGTAGCTAGCACAGATACGCAGTATTTT. The full variable domain, rest sourced from reference TRBV7-9 and TRBJ2-3, is DTGVSQNPRHKITKRGQNVTFRCDPISEHNRLYWYRQTLGQGPEFLTYFQNEAQLEKSRLLSDRFSAERPKGSFSTLEIQRTEQGDSAMYLCASSLGRAVASTDTQYFGPGTRLTVL.

The rearrangement links TRBV18 to TRBJ2-2; D unresolved. CDR3 length: 16 amino acids. Germline assignment: CDR1 KGHSH and CDR2 LQKENI. Trimming removed 3 bases from V and 1 base from J, with 12 bases in between. This CDR3 is CASSPKTTVNTGELFF. In DNA, the CDR3 is TGTGCCAGCTCACCTAAGACAACTGTGAACACCGGGGAGCTGTTTTTT.

The chain has TRBV9 and TRBJ2-1, with 8 nucleotides matching TRBD2. Germline lookup yields CDR1 SGDLS and CDR2 YYNGEE. This CDR3 has 15 amino acids. With V trimmed by 6 bases and J by 2 bases, 7 bases remained unmatched. CDR3: CASTISGGAYNEQFF. CDR3 sequence (DNA): TGTGCCAGCACCATCAGCGGGGGAGCCTACAATGAGCAGTTCTTC.

The chain employs TRBV5-1 and TRBJ2-1, with 9 bases aligning to TRBD1. J lost 7 bases, V lost 0 bases, and 11 bases had no gene match. The germline CDR1 and CDR2 sequences are SGHRS and YFSETQ. The length of the CDR3 is 17 residues. The CDR3 region has the DNA TGCGCCAGCAGCTTGGTCCTACAGGGGGCAGTTTTAAATGAGCAGTTCTTC. It yields the protein CASSLVLQGAVLNEQFF.

The chain uses TRBV5-4 and TRBJ2-5; a possible D gene is TRBD2 (6 bases). The CDR3 consists of 14 residues. The germline V gene encodes CDR1 SGHNT and CDR2 YYREEE (reference sequence). Trimming shortened V by 1 base and J by 4 bases, and 11 bases separated the two germline ends. CDR3 nucleotides: TGTGCCAGCAGCTTGCCGGGAGTGGGAGAGACCCAGTACTTC. Protein product: CASSLPGVGETQYF.

The chain couples TRBV5-5 to TRBJ2-7; 7 nucleotides align to TRBD1. Germline CDR1 is SGHKS and CDR2 is YYEKEE (reference sequence). J lost 5 bases, V lost 4 bases, and 6 bases had no gene match. The CDR3 totals 13 residues. As DNA, the CDR3 is TGTGCCAGCAGCCAACCGACAGGGCACGAGCAGTACTTC. Translating it yields CASSQPTGHEQYF.

This chain uses TRBV5-1 with TRBJ2-7; the match to TRBD2 covers 7 bases. CDR1 is SGHRS, CDR2 YFSETQ, per germline. After removal of 0 bases from V and 4 bases from J, the junction contained 16 bases not matched to a gene. This CDR3 contains 18 residues. The CDR3 protein is CASSLGLAMGRDTYEQYF. CDR3 bases: TGCGCCAGCAGCTTGGGGCTAGCAATGGGGAGGGATACGTACGAGCAGTACTTC. Looking up the rest from reference TRBV5-1 and TRBJ2-7 gives the full variable domain: KAGVTQTPRYLIKTRGQQVTLSCSPISGHRSVSWYQQTPGQGLQFLFEYFSETQRNKGNFPGRFSGRQFSNSRSEMNVSTLELGDSALYLCASSLGLAMGRDTYEQYFGPGTRLTVT.

This rearrangement joins TRBV7-9 to TRBJ2-3; D is perhaps TRBD2 (6 bases). CDR3 length: 15 amino acids. CDR1 is SEHNR, CDR2 FQNEAQ, per germline (reference sequence). Trimming shortened V by 5 bases and J by 1 base, and 13 bases separated the two germline ends. CDR3 amino acids: CASSPQGLGTDTQYF. The CDR3 DNA is TGTGCCAGCAGCCCCCAGGGACTGGGCACAGATACGCAGTATTTT.